The source of this TCR beta chain is a study of blood T cells in healthy people across ages. This clonotype was counted only a few times. Sample-barcoded 5' priming and a J-beta primer mix drove a second PCR of about 6 to 12 cycles. TCRdb independently ran MiXCR on the 5' RACE reads; one entry per CDR3 protein. The data show 730,000 or so distinct CDR3 sequences, 40% to 45% seen once. This CDR3 comprises 15 residues. Trimming took 2 bases from V and 8 from J; bases not matched to a gene: 8. Germline-derived CDR1 and CDR2 are MNHEY and SMNVEV (reference sequence). The TCR comes from a man older than 75 in good health. The chain joins TRBV27 to TRBJ2-1; 8 bases map to TRBD2. Sequencing used blood. The CDR3 loop is CASSLAGGSLDEQFF. DNA for the CDR3: TGTGCCAGCAGTTTAGCGGGAGGCAGTTTGGATGAGCAGTTCTTC.